This T cell receptor (beta chain) came from a study of blood T cell repertoires in COVID-19. Looking at the study overall: Some COVID-19 samples were acute and others convalescent; all came from the United States, Italy and Spain.

Sequenced by immunoSEQ multiplex PCR; TCRdb stores in-frame clones only, minus some. The sample consists of fewer than 500,000 clones, roughly 86% of them appearing once. In terms of age and location, participants ranged from about 18 to 100 years and lived in about 25 US areas. Participant reports of clinical history set cohort assignment. With V trimmed by 3 bases and J by 4 bases, 5 bases remained unmatched. This CDR3 has 15 amino acids. Germline V gene lookup returns CDR1 SNHLY and CDR2 FYNNEI. This rearrangement joins TRBV2 to TRBJ2-3; 9 bases map to TRBD1. Sequenced material: PBMCs or T cells enriched from blood (not recorded which). The TCR comes from a young man who had recovered from COVID-19. The DNA of the CDR3 is TGTGCCAGCAGTGATGGGACAGGGATTTCAGATACGCAGTATTTT. The encoded protein is CASSDGTGISDTQYF.